Following are 26 T cell receptor beta chains from one sample sequenced in a study of follicular helper T cells after annual influenza vaccination (dated by TCRdb to 2017 to 2019). In the paper's terms, the time point label means: 2015-2016 season, pre-vaccination. Library construction relied on the immunoSEQ multiplex PCR assay. TCRdb took over this immuneACCESS table, retaining in-frame rearrangements with V and J assigned. Such tables are incomplete; in checked studies, under half of the missing clones stem from an unresolved V gene, and the remainder is unexplained. The sample table holds roughly 5,100 clones, of which about 82% were seen once. Of the sample, about 0.7% falls within the top ten clones. The sequences come from CXCR5- memory CD4+ T cells sorted from blood, collected on the day of influenza vaccination. Explained via the paper, the cell subset or site label denotes: CXCR5- memory CD4 T cells. Receptors were obtained from an adult who received the influenza vaccine.

The chain uses TRBV25-1 and TRBJ1-5, with D possibly being TRBD1 (5 bases). Germline CDR1 is MGHDK and CDR2 is SYGVNS. Trimming took off 3 bases at V and 5 bases at J, with 17 bases between the two ends. This CDR3 comprises 16 residues. For the CDR3, the DNA is TGTGCCAGCAGTGAGTCAGGACATAGATTCGATCAGCCCCAGCATTTT. Residues: CASSESGHRFDQPQHF. Based on the CDR3 plus reference TRBV25-1 and TRBJ1-5, the full variable domain is EADIYQTPRYLVIGTGKKITLECSQTMGHDKMYWYQQDPGMELHLIHYSYGVNSTEKGDLSSESTVSRIRTEHFPLTLESARPSHTSQYLCASSESGHRFDQPQHFGDGTRLSIL.

The chain employs TRBV6-1 and TRBJ2-5, with D hard to call. The V end lost 6 bases, the J end lost 5 bases, and 10 bases lay between the germline ends. Germline lookup yields CDR1 MNHNS and CDR2 SASEGT. There are 12 residues in the CDR3. The chain's CDR3 is CASRLLGETQYF. In DNA form, the CDR3 reads TGTGCCAGCAGGCTCCTTGGGGAGACCCAGTACTTC.

The chain has TRBV27 and TRBJ2-7; TRBD2 might be the D (7 bases). This CDR3 spans 15 amino acids. Germline V gene lookup returns CDR1 MNHEY and CDR2 SMNVEV (reference sequence). Deletions cut 6 bases from V and 3 bases from J, with 18 bases between. Here the CDR3 reads CASRPTGQRGYEQYF. For the CDR3, the DNA is TGTGCCAGCAGGCCAACTGGACAGCGGGGCTACGAGCAGTACTTC.

The gene calls are TRBV20-1 and TRBJ2-1, with D uncertain. Germline values: CDR1 DFQATT, CDR2 SNEGSKA (reference sequence). Deletions cut 8 bases from V and 7 bases from J, with 12 bases between. The CDR3 sequence is 11 residues long. This CDR3 reads CSIGRRNEQFF. CDR3 sequence (DNA): TGCAGTATCGGCCGGCGGAATGAGCAGTTCTTC.

This clone occurred once. V usage is TRBV2 and J usage is TRBJ2-5; the match to TRBD2 covers 8 bases. Germline lookup yields CDR1 SNHLY and CDR2 FYNNEI. The CDR3 has 15 amino acids. Trimming took 1 base from V and 4 from J; bases not matched to a gene: 5. DNA for the CDR3: TGTGCCAGCAGTGAAGTGGGGACTAGAGGAGAGACCCAGTACTTC. This sequence encodes CASSEVGTRGETQYF. Combining the CDR3 with reference TRBV2 and TRBJ2-5 gives the whole variable domain EPEVTQTPSHQVTQMGQEVILRCVPISNHLYFYWYRQILGQKVEFLVSFYNNEISEKSEIFDDQFSVERPDGSNFTLKIRSTKLEDSAMYFCASSEVGTRGETQYFGPGTRLLVL.

In DNA form, the CDR3 reads TGTGCCAGTAGTATCCTGACCCTGAGATTAGGTCAGCCCCAGCATTTT. Amino acids: CASSILTLRLGQPQHF. The V call is TRBV19, the J call TRBJ1-5; D gene unclear. CDR3 length: 16 residues. V was cut by 3 bases and J by 6 bases, with 18 bases left in between. In germline, CDR1 is LNHDA, CDR2 SQIVND (reference sequence).

The CDR3 sequence is CASSNQGETGELFF. The CDR3 nucleotides read TGCGCCAGCAGCAACCAGGGGGAGACCGGGGAGCTGTTTTTT. This chain links TRBV5-1 with TRBJ2-2; 7 nucleotides match TRBD1. The junction had 5 bases not matched to a gene; V was cut back by 4 bases and J by 5 bases. CDR1 and CDR2 (germline): SGHRS, YFSETQ. The CDR3 runs to 14 residues. The variable domain in full, with the rest retrieved from reference TRBV5-1 and TRBJ2-2, is KAGVTQTPRYLIKTRGQQVTLSCSPISGHRSVSWYQQTPGQGLQFLFEYFSETQRNKGNFPGRFSGRQFSNSRSEMNVSTLELGDSALYLCASSNQGETGELFFGEGSRLTVL.

This chain uses TRBV7-5 with TRBJ2-7. TRBV7-5 is listed as a pseudogene. CDR3 length: 14 amino acids. This chain's CDR3 is CARSLSRVTKREYF. The CDR3 region has the DNA TGTGCCAGAAGCTTAAGTAGGGTCACAAAACGAGAGTACTTC.

V gene TRBV7-9 combines with J gene TRBJ2-3; D might be TRBD2 (5 bases). CDR3 length: 16 residues. The germline V and J ends were trimmed by 2 bases and 0 bases, with 12 bases remaining between them. Germline loops: CDR1 SEHNR, CDR2 FQNEAQ (reference sequence). The CDR3 DNA reads TGTGCCAGCAGCTTAAGAGCGGCCCACAGCACAGATACGCAGTATTTT. It yields the protein CASSLRAAHSTDTQYF.

This chain joins TRBV25-1 and TRBJ1-1; the D is unclear. The CDR3 sequence is 13 residues long. Germline CDR1 MGHDK, CDR2 SYGVNS. V lost 3 bases and J 4 bases, leaving 9 bases between the germline ends. CDR3 DNA sequence: TGTGCCAGCAGTGATTCTGGGGTCACTGAAGCTTTCTTT. This translates into CASSDSGVTEAFF.

The J gene is TRBJ2-5, the V gene TRBV27, with a tentative D call TRBD2 (6 bases). CDR3 length: 14 residues. Germline values: CDR1 MNHEY, CDR2 SMNVEV (reference sequence). V lost 6 bases and J 7 bases, leaving 18 bases between the germline ends. CDR3 amino acids: CASSPFGGTGTQYF. The CDR3 DNA reads as TGTGCCAGCAGCCCCTTTGGAGGGACGGGGACCCAGTACTTC.

CDR3 sequence: CASSATSGGSKNIQYF. The CDR3 nucleotides are TGTGCCAGTAGCGCGACTAGCGGGGGAAGTAAAAACATTCAGTACTTC. V is TRBV19 and J is TRBJ2-4, with TRBD2 matching 12 bases. V shed 6 bases and J 4 bases; nucleotides not matched to a gene: 7. The CDR3 is 16 residues long. Germline V gene lookup returns CDR1 LNHDA and CDR2 SQIVND (reference sequence).

The chain recombines TRBV4-2 with TRBJ2-1; D gene unclear. V lost 5 bases and J 3 bases, leaving 14 bases between the germline ends. This CDR3 is built from 15 residues. Germline CDR1 LGHNA, CDR2 YNFKEQ. DNA for the CDR3: TGTGCCAGCAGCAAGGATGGAACTGGCTACAATGAGCAGTTCTTC. It translates to CASSKDGTGYNEQFF.

The CDR3 sequence: CAWGGAWGNQPQHF. In DNA, the CDR3 is TGTGCCTGGGGGGGAGCTTGGGGCAATCAGCCCCAGCATTTT. V usage is TRBV30 and J usage is TRBJ1-5, with D perhaps matching TRBD1 (5 bases). Germline CDR1 GTSNPN, CDR2 SVGIG (reference sequence). The CDR3 sequence is 14 residues long. V was cut by 5 bases and J by 2 bases, with 13 bases left in between.

This clone was found a few times. V and J are TRBV7-8 and TRBJ2-4, with D possibly being TRBD1 or TRBD2 (6 bases each). V was clipped by 0 bases and J by 4 bases, with 16 bases between them. The V gene's germline CDR1 is SGHVS and CDR2 FQNEAQ. There are 17 residues in the CDR3. The DNA for the CDR3 is TGTGCCAGCAGCTTAGCGGGGGGCCGTGTCCTTAAAAACATTCAGTACTTC. It is translated as CASSLAGGRVLKNIQYF. The complete variable domain, with remaining parts taken from reference TRBV7-8 and TRBJ2-4, reads GAGVSQSPRYKVAKRGQDVALRCDPISGHVSLFWYQQALGQGPEFLTYFQNEAQLDKSGLPSDRFFAERPEGSVSTLKIQRTQQEDSAVYLCASSLAGGRVLKNIQYFGAGTRLSVL.

V gene TRBV30 combines with J gene TRBJ2-2, with 7 positions matching TRBD2. This CDR3 is 15 amino acids long. CDR1 and CDR2 (germline): GTSNPN, SVGIG (reference sequence). The J segment lost 8 bases and the V segment lost 0 bases, leaving 9 bases of the junction unmatched. The CDR3 loop reads CAWSVLASGEGELFF. In DNA, the CDR3 is TGTGCCTGGAGTGTACTAGCGTCCGGGGAAGGGGAGCTGTTTTTT.

The chain is built from TRBV6-4 and TRBJ2-1; D remains unclear. V shed 2 bases and J shed 7 bases, with 9 bases lying between them. This CDR3 contains 13 residues. The V gene's germline CDR1 is MRHNA and CDR2 SNTAGT. The CDR3, as DNA: TGTGCCAGCAGTGACGAGGACGGGAATGAGCAGTTCTTC. The encoded protein is CASSDEDGNEQFF.

The chain has TRBV7-8 and TRBJ2-3; TRBD2 matches 9 bases. The germline CDR1 and CDR2 sequences are SGHVS and FQNEAQ. Losses at the gene ends were 5 bases for V and 0 bases for J; bases not matched to a gene: 3. The CDR3 runs 15 residues. CDR3 in amino acids: CASSASGESTDTQYF. The CDR3 coding sequence is TGTGCCAGCAGCGCTAGCGGGGAAAGCACAGATACGCAGTATTTT.

This clone showed up just once. V usage is TRBV21-1 and J usage is TRBJ1-5; whether TRBD1, the table's D call, matches the DNA was not checked. TRBV21-1 is a pseudogene. CDR3 length: 17 amino acids. DNA for the CDR3: TGTGCCAGCAGCAAGAGGGCTCGACAGGGAGTTTGTCAGCCCCAGCATTTT. This codes for CASSKRARQGVCQPQHF.

The chain joins TRBV7-9 to TRBJ2-7; D gene uncertain. The V gene lost 3 bases and the J gene lost 0 bases, with 12 bases spanning the gap. This CDR3 contains 15 residues. Germline assignment: CDR1 SEHNR and CDR2 FQNEAQ (reference sequence). CDR3 nucleotides: TGTGCCAGCAGCTTCGAGCCGCCAAGCTCCTACGAGCAGTACTTC. Amino acids: CASSFEPPSSYEQYF. The full variable domain, with the rest looked up from reference TRBV7-9 and TRBJ2-7, is DTGVSQNPRHKITKRGQNVTFRCDPISEHNRLYWYRQTLGQGPEFLTYFQNEAQLEKSRLLSDRFSAERPKGSFSTLEIQRTEQGDSAMYLCASSFEPPSSYEQYFGPGTRLTVT.

V gene TRBV5-1 combines with J gene TRBJ2-7; D possibly corresponds to TRBD2 (8 bases). From germline, CDR1 is SGHRS and CDR2 YFSETQ. Trimming took 4 bases from V and 7 from J, leaving 18 bases between them. The CDR3 contains 14 residues. This CDR3 reads CASSRKRETGEQYF. The CDR3 DNA follows: TGCGCCAGCAGCCGAAAGCGGGAGACAGGGGAGCAGTACTTC.

The chain employs TRBV7-8 and TRBJ2-3, with TRBD1 matching 7 bases. In germline, CDR1 is SGHVS, CDR2 FQNEAQ. This CDR3 contains 14 residues. With 4 bases clipped from V and 3 bases from J, the junction kept 4 bases outside the gene matches. In DNA, the CDR3 is TGTGCCAGCAGCTATGGACAGGTTACAGATACGCAGTATTTT. This codes for CASSYGQVTDTQYF.

The chain couples TRBV12-5 to TRBJ1-1, with D possibly TRBD1 on 5 matching bases. Trimming pared 3 bases from V and 7 bases from J, leaving 15 bases between. Looked up from germline, CDR1 is LGHNT and CDR2 is FRNRAP. The CDR3 is made up of 14 amino acids. CDR3 region: CASGLGGWGGEAFF. CDR3 nucleotides: TGTGCTAGTGGTTTAGGTGGATGGGGGGGTGAAGCTTTCTTT.

This chain joins TRBV7-2 and TRBJ2-3, with D uncertain. CDR1 is SGHTA, CDR2 FQGNSA, per germline. Deletions cut 1 base from V and 1 base from J, with 9 bases between. This CDR3 comprises 15 residues. CDR3 sequence: CASSLGTVRTDTQYF. In DNA form, the CDR3 reads TGTGCCAGCAGCTTAGGGACGGTCCGCACAGATACGCAGTATTTT. Filled out from reference TRBV7-2 and TRBJ2-3, the complete variable domain reads GAGVSQSPSNKVTEKGKDVELRCDPISGHTALYWYRQSLGQGLEFLIYFQGNSAPDKSGLPSDRFSAERTGGSVSTLTIQRTQQEDSAVYLCASSLGTVRTDTQYFGPGTRLTVL.

The chain joins TRBV14 to TRBJ2-3, with 7 bases fitting TRBD1. CDR1 and CDR2 (germline): SGHDN, FVKESK. This CDR3 contains 15 residues. The trim removed 4 bases at V and 3 bases at J, leaving 7 bases unmatched. The CDR3 coding sequence is TGTGCCAGCAGCCGCAAAGGGGGCTTAACAGATACGCAGTATTTT. Translation: CASSRKGGLTDTQYF.

The V and J genes are TRBV6-6 and TRBJ1-2; D gene ambiguous. Between the trimmed V and J ends, which lost 4 bases and 8 bases, there was a span of 8 bases. The CDR3 sequence is 11 residues long. The germline gives CDR1 MNHNY, CDR2 SVGAGI (reference sequence). CDR3 residues: CASSSEGGYTF. The CDR3 bases are TGTGCCAGCAGTTCAGAAGGAGGCTACACCTTC.